This TCR beta chain was documented in a study of T-cell reconstitution after alpha-beta-depleted transplantation in children. This clonotype was picked up many times. CDR1 and CDR2 (germline): MNHEY, SVGAGI. This CDR3 spans 15 amino acids. V lost 5 bases, J lost 3 bases, and 15 bases lay in between. Molecular barcoding with unique molecular identifiers was used for the TCRbeta library. TCRdb fed the PCR reads into MiXCR, producing one record per CDR3 protein. The sample lists hundreds of thousands of distinct CDR3 sequences, roughly a tenth occurring once. The specimen was PBMCs, collected before TCRalphabeta/CD19-depleted stem cell transplant. This rearrangement joins TRBV6-5 to TRBJ2-3; D may be TRBD1 (5 bases). The clonotype was recovered from a child less than two years old with acute myeloid leukemia, due to receive a stem cell transplant. The DNA for the CDR3 is TGTGCCAGCAGTACCACCAGGGAAGGGACAGATACGCAGTATTTT. Its translation is CASSTTREGTDTQYF.